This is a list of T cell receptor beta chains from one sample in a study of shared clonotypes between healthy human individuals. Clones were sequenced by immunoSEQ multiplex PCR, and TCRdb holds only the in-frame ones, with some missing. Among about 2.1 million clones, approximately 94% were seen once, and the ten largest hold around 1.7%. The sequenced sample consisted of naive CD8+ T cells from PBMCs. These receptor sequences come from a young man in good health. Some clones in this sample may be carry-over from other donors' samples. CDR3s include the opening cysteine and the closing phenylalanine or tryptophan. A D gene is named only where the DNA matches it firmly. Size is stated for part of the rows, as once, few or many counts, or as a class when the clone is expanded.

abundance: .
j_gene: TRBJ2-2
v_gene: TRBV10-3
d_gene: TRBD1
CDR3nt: TGTGCCATCAGTGGGGGCCCAAAATGGGACAGCGGGAACACCGGGGAGCTGTTTTTT
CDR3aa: CAISGGPKWDSGNTGELFF

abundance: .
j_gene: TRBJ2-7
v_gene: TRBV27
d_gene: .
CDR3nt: TGTGCCAGCAGTTCCGGCGGGTACGAGCAGTACTTC
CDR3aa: CASSSGGYEQYF

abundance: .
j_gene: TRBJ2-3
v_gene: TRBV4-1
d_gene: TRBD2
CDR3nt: TGCGCCAGCAGCCAAGGATTTGGCGGGAGCTTCGTCACAGATACGCAGTATTTT
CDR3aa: CASSQGFGGSFVTDTQYF

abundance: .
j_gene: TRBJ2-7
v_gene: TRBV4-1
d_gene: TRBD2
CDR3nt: TGCGCCAGCAGCCAACTAGCGGAGATCTACGAGCAGTACTTC
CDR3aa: CASSQLAEIYEQYF

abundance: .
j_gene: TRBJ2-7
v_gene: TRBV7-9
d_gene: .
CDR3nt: TGTGCCAGCAGCACCTCCGGGACGGCATCCTACGAGCAGTACTTC
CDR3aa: CASSTSGTASYEQYF

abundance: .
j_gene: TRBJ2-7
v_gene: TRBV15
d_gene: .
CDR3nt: TGTGCCACCAGCAGAGATAGCATGAGTTACGAGCAGTACTTC
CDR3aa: CATSRDSMSYEQYF

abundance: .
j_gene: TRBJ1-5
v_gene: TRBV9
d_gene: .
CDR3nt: TGTGCCAGCAGCGCACAGGGTGGCAATCAGCCCCAGCATTTT
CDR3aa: CASSAQGGNQPQHF

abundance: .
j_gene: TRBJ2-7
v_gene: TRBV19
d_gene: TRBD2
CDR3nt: TGTGCCAGTAGTACCACTAGCGGGAGCTTCTACGAGCAGTACTTC
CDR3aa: CASSTTSGSFYEQYF

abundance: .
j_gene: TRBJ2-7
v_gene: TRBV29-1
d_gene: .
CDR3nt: TGCAGCGTTGAACAGCCCAGCGGAACCTACGAGCAGTACTTC
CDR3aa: CSVEQPSGTYEQYF

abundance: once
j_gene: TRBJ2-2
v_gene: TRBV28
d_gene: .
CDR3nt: TGTGCCAGCACCACCGGGGAGCCCGGGGAGCTGTTTTTT
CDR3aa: CASTTGEPGELFF

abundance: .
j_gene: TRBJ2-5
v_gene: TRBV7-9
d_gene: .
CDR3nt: TGTGCCAGCAGCTCGAGCGGGTACCAAGAGACCCAGTACTTC
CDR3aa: CASSSSGYQETQYF

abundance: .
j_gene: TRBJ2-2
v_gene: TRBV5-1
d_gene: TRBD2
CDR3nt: TGCGCCAGCAGTTGGGCTAGCGGGGCCGGGGAGCTGTTTTTT
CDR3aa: CASSWASGAGELFF

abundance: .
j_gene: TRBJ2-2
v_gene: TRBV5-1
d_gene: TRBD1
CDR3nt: TGCGCCAGCAGCTCGGACAGGATGAACACCGGGGAGCTGTTTTTT
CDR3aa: CASSSDRMNTGELFF

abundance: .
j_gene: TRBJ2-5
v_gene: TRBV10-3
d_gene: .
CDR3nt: TGTGCCATCAGCGAAGGGGCAGGGGTAGAGACCCAGTACTTC
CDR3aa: CAISEGAGVETQYF

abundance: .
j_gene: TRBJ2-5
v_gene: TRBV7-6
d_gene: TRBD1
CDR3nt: TGTGCCAGCAGCAGAGGGGGCAGGGGCGAGACCCAGTACTTC
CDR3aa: CASSRGGRGETQYF

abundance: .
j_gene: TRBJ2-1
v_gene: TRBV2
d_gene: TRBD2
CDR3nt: TGTGCCAGCAGTACCGGGACTAGCGGCCCATACAATGAGCAGTTCTTC
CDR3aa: CASSTGTSGPYNEQFF

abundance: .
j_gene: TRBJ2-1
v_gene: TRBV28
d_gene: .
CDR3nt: TGTGCCAGCAGCCAGGACACCTATGAGCAGTTCTTC
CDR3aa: CASSQDTYEQFF

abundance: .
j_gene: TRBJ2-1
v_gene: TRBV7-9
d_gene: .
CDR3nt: TGTGCCAGCAGGTGGGAGCTCTACAATGAGCAGTTCTTC
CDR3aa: CASRWELYNEQFF

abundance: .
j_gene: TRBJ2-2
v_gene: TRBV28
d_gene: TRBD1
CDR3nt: TGTGCCAGCAGTTTCAGGGGGCAGGCCGGGGAGCTGTTTTTT
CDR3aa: CASSFRGQAGELFF

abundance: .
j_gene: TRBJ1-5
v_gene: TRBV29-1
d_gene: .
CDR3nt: TGCAGCGTTGAACGGGGAAGGGACCTCGATCAGCCCCAGCATTTT
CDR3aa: CSVERGRDLDQPQHF

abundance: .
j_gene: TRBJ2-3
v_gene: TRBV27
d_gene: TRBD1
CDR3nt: TGTGCCAGCAGTTTCCGGACAGGGGGCTGGGATACGCAGTATTTT
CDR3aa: CASSFRTGGWDTQYF

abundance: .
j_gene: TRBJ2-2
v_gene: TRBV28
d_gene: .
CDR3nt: TGTGCCAGCAGTTTAATGCCAACCGGGGAGCTGTTTTTT
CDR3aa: CASSLMPTGELFF

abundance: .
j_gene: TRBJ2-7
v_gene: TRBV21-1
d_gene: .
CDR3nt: TGTGCCAGCAGCAAAGTGATGGGCCATAGGTCCTACGAGCAGTACTTC
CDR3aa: CASSKVMGHRSYEQYF

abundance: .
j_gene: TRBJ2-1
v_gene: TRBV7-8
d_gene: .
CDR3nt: TGTGCCAGCAGCCCAGGAACTTGGGGAGAGCAGTTCTTC
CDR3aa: CASSPGTWGEQFF